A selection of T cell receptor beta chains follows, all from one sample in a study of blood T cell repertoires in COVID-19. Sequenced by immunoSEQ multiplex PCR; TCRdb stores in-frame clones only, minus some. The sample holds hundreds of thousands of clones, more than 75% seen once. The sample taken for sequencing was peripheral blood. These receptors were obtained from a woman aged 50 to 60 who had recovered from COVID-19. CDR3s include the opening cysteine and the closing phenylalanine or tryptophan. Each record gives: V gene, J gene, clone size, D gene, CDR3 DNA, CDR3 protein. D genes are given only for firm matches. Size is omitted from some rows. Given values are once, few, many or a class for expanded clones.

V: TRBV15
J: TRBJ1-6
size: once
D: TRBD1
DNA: TGTGCCACCAGCAGAGGGACAGGGTTGAATTCACCCCTCCACTTT
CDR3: CATSRGTGLNSPLHF

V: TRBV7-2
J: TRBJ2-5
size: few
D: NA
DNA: TGTGCCAGTGGGGGGTACCAAGAGACCCAGTACTTC
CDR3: CASGGYQETQYF

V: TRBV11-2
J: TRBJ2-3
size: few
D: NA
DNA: TGTGCCAGCAGCTTACAAGCTATCACAGATACGCAGTATTTT
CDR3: CASSLQAITDTQYF

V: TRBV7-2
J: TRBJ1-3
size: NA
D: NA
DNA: TGTGCCAGCAGCTTAGGACAGGCTTCATCTGGAAACACCATATATTTT
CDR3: CASSLGQASSGNTIYF

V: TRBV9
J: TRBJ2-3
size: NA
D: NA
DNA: TGTGCCAGCAGCGCCTCCGGGACACACACAGATACGCAGTATTTT
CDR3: CASSASGTHTDTQYF

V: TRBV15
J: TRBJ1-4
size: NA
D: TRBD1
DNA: TGTGCCACCAGCCTCCGGGACAGTAGGGAAAAACTGTTTTTT
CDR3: CATSLRDSREKLFF

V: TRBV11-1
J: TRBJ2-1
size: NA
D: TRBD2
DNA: TGTGCCAGCAGCCCCAAATCCCGACTAGCGGGAGTGGAGCTGTTCTTC
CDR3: CASSPKSRLAGVELFF

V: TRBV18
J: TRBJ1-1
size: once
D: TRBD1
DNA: TGTGCCAGCTCACCGAGGGGGCGGGGGAACACTGAAGCTTTCTTT
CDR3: CASSPRGRGNTEAFF

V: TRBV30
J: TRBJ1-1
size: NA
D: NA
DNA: TGTGCCTGGGAACGACAGACCAACACTGAAGCTTTCTTT
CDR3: CAWERQTNTEAFF

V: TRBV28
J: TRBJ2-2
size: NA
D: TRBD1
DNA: TGTGCCAGCAGCCAGACAGGGTTTGAGGGCACCGGGGAGCTGTTTTTT
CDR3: CASSQTGFEGTGELFF

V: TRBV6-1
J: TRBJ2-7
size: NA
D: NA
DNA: TGTGCCAGCAGTGACCTGACAGTATCCGAGCAGTACTTC
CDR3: CASSDLTVSEQYF

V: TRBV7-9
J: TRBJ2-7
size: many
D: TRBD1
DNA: TGTGCCAGCAGCCCCAGGGACAGAGACTACGAGCAGTACTTC
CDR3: CASSPRDRDYEQYF

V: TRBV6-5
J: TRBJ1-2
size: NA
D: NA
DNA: TGTGCCAGCCGTACAGGACCGAGCTATGGCTACACCTTC
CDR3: CASRTGPSYGYTF

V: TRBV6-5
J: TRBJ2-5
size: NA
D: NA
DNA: TGTGCCAGCAGGAAACAGGGTTCGGAGACCCAGTACTTC
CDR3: CASRKQGSETQYF

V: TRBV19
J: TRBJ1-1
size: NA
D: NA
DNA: TGTGCCAGTAGTATTGGGGGCACGAACACTGAAGCTTTCTTT
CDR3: CASSIGGTNTEAFF

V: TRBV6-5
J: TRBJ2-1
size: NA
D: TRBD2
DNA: TGTGCCACCCTCCTCCTAGCGGGGGGTGGCAATGAGCAGTTCTTC
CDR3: CATLLLAGGGNEQFF

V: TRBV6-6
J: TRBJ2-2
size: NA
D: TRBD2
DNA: TGTGCCAGCATTCGCGCGGTAGCGGGGGCCGGAACGTTAAACACCGGGGAGCTGTTTTTT
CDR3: CASIRAVAGAGTLNTGELFF

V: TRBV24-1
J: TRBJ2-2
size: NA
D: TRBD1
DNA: TGTGCCACCAAAGACAGGGTCGGCGGGGAGCTGTTTTTT
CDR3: CATKDRVGGELFF

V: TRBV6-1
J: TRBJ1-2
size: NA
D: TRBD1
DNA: TGTGCCAGCAGTGAAGTTACGACAGGGGGAGGCTACACCTTC
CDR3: CASSEVTTGGGYTF

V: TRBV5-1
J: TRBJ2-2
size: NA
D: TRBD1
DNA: TGCGCCAGCAGCTTGGAGACAGGGGTCACCGGGGAGCTGTTTTTT
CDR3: CASSLETGVTGELFF